Shown below are 16 T cell receptor beta chains from a single sample sequenced in a study of regulatory T cells in long-lasting Graves disease. Relying on iRepertoire HTBI primers and Arm-PCR of CDR3 regions, the team built TCR beta libraries. TCRdb itself ran the multiplex PCR reads through MiXCR, one entry per CDR3 protein. The sample lists about 610,000 distinct CDR3 sequences; about 16% were seen once. Time point here: newly diagnosed GD, antithyroid drugs for less than 3 months. PBMC RNA served as the TCR library source. These same records also appear under a second study, on T cells in Graves' hyperthyroidism and ophthalmopathy.

The input for sequencing was peripheral blood mononuclear cells (PBMCs), taken at new diagnosis, from a patient treated with antithyroid drugs. Receptors originate from a man aged 18 to 35 with Graves disease.

CDR3 in amino acids: CASRDPGQWVSGNTIYF. The CDR3 DNA is TGTGCCAGCAGGGATCCGGGACAGTGGGTCTCTGGAAACACCATATATTTT. This chain uses TRBV7-9 with TRBJ1-3; TRBD1 agrees at 7 bases. The V segment lost 6 bases and the J segment 0 bases; nucleotides outside the gene matches: 11. Germline assignment: CDR1 SEHNR and CDR2 FQNEAQ (reference sequence). The CDR3 length is 17 residues.

This clonotype was seen ten or more times. This chain connects TRBV30 to TRBJ2-7; D not certain. Germline V gene lookup returns CDR1 GTSNPN and CDR2 SVGIG (reference sequence). Trimming shortened V by 0 bases and J by 7 bases, and 4 bases separated the two germline ends. This CDR3 is 10 amino acids long. The CDR3 reads CAWSVTEQYF. The DNA of the CDR3 is TGTGCCTGGAGTGTAACTGAGCAGTACTTC.

This clonotype was seen a few times. The genes are TRBV28 and TRBJ1-5, with unresolved D. Trimming shortened V by 6 bases and J by 0 bases, and 9 bases separated the two germline ends. The CDR3 extends over 14 amino acids. Germline lookup yields CDR1 MDHEN and CDR2 SYDVKM. CDR3 sequence: CASRKLLSNQPQHF. CDR3 nucleotides: TGTGCCAGCAGGAAACTCCTTAGCAATCAGCCCCAGCATTTT.

The V and J genes are TRBV5-1 and TRBJ2-5; 8 bases are a match to TRBD1. Per the germline V gene, CDR1 is SGHRS and CDR2 is YFSETQ. The V and J ends lost 7 bases and 5 bases, in that order; junction bases with no gene match: 10. The CDR3 is made up of 14 amino acids. The DNA for the CDR3 is TGCGCCAGCGGCACGACAGGGGTCCGGGAGACCCAGTACTTC. Translation: CASGTTGVRETQYF.

This clonotype was counted a few times. The chain recombines TRBV6-5 with TRBJ2-2; TRBD2 is a possible D gene (6 bases). Germline V gene data show CDR1 as MNHEY and CDR2 as SVGAGI. Trimming stripped 0 bases from V and 5 bases from J, with 13 bases between. The CDR3 loop spans 16 amino acids. The CDR3 nucleotides are TGTGCCAGCAGTTACTCCGTGAGGGCGGGGACCGGGGAGCTGTTTTTT. Translated: CASSYSVRAGTGELFF.

This clonotype was detected a few times. The CDR3 DNA reads TGCAGTCCAGAAGACAGGGTTCCGGGCGAGCAGTACTTC. Translated: CSPEDRVPGEQYF. This chain uses TRBV20-1 with TRBJ2-7; 7 nucleotides agree with TRBD1. Trimming at V came to 8 bases and at J to 6 bases, leaving 13 bases not matched to a gene. Germline CDR1 DFQATT, CDR2 SNEGSKA (reference sequence). This CDR3 has 13 residues.

The gene calls are TRBV10-1 and TRBJ2-3; unclear D gene. The CDR3 is made up of 15 amino acids. Looked up from germline, CDR1 is WNHNN and CDR2 is SYGVQD (reference sequence). V lost 5 bases to trimming and J lost 4 bases, with 16 bases between them. The CDR3: CASSPDPRASDTQYF. The CDR3 DNA is TGCGCCAGCAGTCCAGACCCCCGAGCGTCAGATACGCAGTATTTT.

V usage is TRBV7-6 and J usage is TRBJ2-1; 9 bases match TRBD1. Germline V lookup: CDR1 SGHVS, CDR2 FNYEAQ. The CDR3 is made up of 14 amino acids. Losses at the gene ends were 3 bases for V and 7 bases for J; bases not matched to a gene: 4. CDR3 sequence (DNA): TGTGCCAGCAGCTTGCGACAGGGGGGGAATGAGCAGTTCTTC. This codes for CASSLRQGGNEQFF.

On this clonotype: This sequence may be a read error, since a much larger clone differs from it by one base. The conserved final phenylalanine or tryptophan is absent from the CDR3, which likely points to a read error. The chain joins TRBV2 to TRBJ1-5; TRBD1 agrees at 7 bases. The CDR3 consists of 16 residues. The germline V gene encodes CDR1 SNHLY and CDR2 FYNNEI. The V gene end was trimmed by 0 bases and the J gene end by 3 bases; junction bases not matched to a gene: 5. CDR3 nucleotide sequence: TGTGCCAGCAGTGAAGCTACAGACAGGGACAATCAGCCCCAGCATTCT. It translates to CASSEATDRDNQPQHS.

The gene calls are TRBV10-3 and TRBJ2-7; 8 bases agree with TRBD1. The CDR3 contains 14 residues. In germline, CDR1 is ENHRY, CDR2 SYGVKD. J lost 4 bases, V lost 3 bases, and 5 bases had no gene match. In DNA form, the CDR3 reads TGTGCCATCAGTGACAGGACAGGGTTATACGAGCAGTACTTC. Amino acids: CAISDRTGLYEQYF.

This clonotype was observed at least ten times. V and J are TRBV11-2 and TRBJ2-7, with a possible D match to TRBD2 (5 bases). The CDR3 has 15 residues. V was pared by 1 base and J by 2 bases, with 12 bases between. The germline CDR1 and CDR2 sequences are SGHAT and FQNNGV. CDR3 in DNA: TGTGCCAGCAGCTTAGGAAGCGGTTCCACCTACGAGCAGTACTTC. It translates to CASSLGSGSTYEQYF.

The rearrangement uses TRBV4-2 and TRBJ2-7; no clear D. In germline, CDR1 is LGHNA, CDR2 YNFKEQ. Trimming took off 3 bases at V and 0 bases at J, with 12 bases between the two ends. The CDR3 spans 15 residues. The DNA of the CDR3 is TGTGCCAGCAGCCAGACGGTCGATAGCTCCTACGAGCAGTACTTC. Protein: CASSQTVDSSYEQYF.

This clonotype was found a few times. This sequence joins TRBV6-4 and TRBJ2-7, with a weak D call TRBD1 (6 bases). The CDR3 is 17 amino acids. Germline V gene lookup returns CDR1 MRHNA and CDR2 SNTAGT. Trimming shortened V by 2 bases and J by 3 bases, and 20 bases separated the two germline ends. CDR3 in DNA: TGTGCCAGCAGTGACCCCCCAGAGACAGGAGGTTTCTACGAGCAGTACTTC. This gives the protein CASSDPPETGGFYEQYF.

This clonotype has a count of ten or more. A read error may be the cause here, since a much bigger clone is one base away. CDR3 amino acids: CASSVRTDTQYF. DNA for the CDR3: TGTGCCAGCAGTGTCCGCACAGATACGCAGTATTTT. This chain links TRBV2 with TRBJ2-3; D unresolved. Trimming pared 4 bases from V and 1 base from J, leaving 3 bases between. The germline CDR1 and CDR2 sequences are SNHLY and FYNNEI. The CDR3 runs 12 residues.

This clonotype was seen at least ten times. V usage is TRBV5-1 and J usage is TRBJ2-3; D gene ambiguous. The CDR3 loop spans 14 amino acids. The V end lost 2 bases, the J end lost 0 bases, and 7 bases lay between the germline ends. CDR1 and CDR2 (germline): SGHRS, YFSETQ. The CDR3 DNA reads as TGCGCCAGCAGCTTTCGACAAAGCACAGATACGCAGTATTTT. Its translation: CASSFRQSTDTQYF.

The sample holds many counts of this clonotype. The chain joins TRBV12-3 or TRBV12-4 to TRBJ1-1; D gene uncertain. V was shortened by 6 bases and J by 6 bases, with 8 bases between the two germline ends. The CDR3 contains 11 residues. Written as DNA, the CDR3 is TGTGCCAGCAGCATGGGCCCTGAAGCTTTCTTT. Translating it yields CASSMGPEAFF.